The rows below give T cell receptor beta chains drawn from one sample of a study of regulatory T cells in long-lasting Graves disease. TCRdb fed the multiplex PCR reads into MiXCR, producing one record per CDR3 protein. The sample carries approximately 480,000 distinct CDR3 sequences, around 15% recorded once. The same data also went into a second study, on T cells in Graves' hyperthyroidism and ophthalmopathy.

This material consisted of peripheral blood mononuclear cells (PBMCs), taken at new diagnosis, from a patient treated with antithyroid drugs. Every receptor here comes from a man aged 35 to 55 with Graves disease. CDR3s include the opening cysteine and the closing phenylalanine or tryptophan. The D gene is left open where the match is weak. Some rows have no size entry. The others give once, few or many, or a class for an expanded clone.

>TRBV19|NA|TRBJ1-1|NA
CASRADRNTEAFF
TGTGCCAGTAGGGCGGACAGGAACACTGAAGCTTTCTTT
>TRBV7-9|many|TRBJ1-2|NA
CASSLAREGGYTF
TGTGCCAGCAGCTTAGCCAGGGAAGGTGGCTACACCTTC
>TRBV25-1|NA|TRBJ1-6|TRBD1
CASSGTGKNSPLHF
TGTGCCAGCAGTGGGACAGGGAAGAATTCACCCCTCCACTTT
>TRBV20-1|few|TRBJ2-1|NA
CSARDVAGSYNEQFF
TGCAGTGCTAGAGATGTCGCCGGGAGCTACAATGAGCAGTTCTTC
>TRBV7-6|few|TRBJ2-3|TRBD1
CASSLPPTGLDPTDTQYF
TGTGCCAGCAGCTTACCCCCGACAGGGCTAGACCCCACAGATACGCAGTATTTT
>TRBV20-1|NA|TRBJ2-1|TRBD2
CSARDWEGLAGEGNEQFF
TGCAGTGCTAGAGATTGGGAGGGACTAGCGGGAGAGGGAAATGAGCAGTTCTTC
>TRBV7-2|many|TRBJ1-2|NA
CASSPRTHGYTF
TGTGCCAGCAGCCCCCGGACCCATGGCTACACCTTC
>TRBV29-1|few|TRBJ2-3|NA
CSVEVSGALGTDTQYF
TGCAGCGTTGAAGTATCAGGGGCCCTTGGCACAGATACGCAGTATTTT
>TRBV30|many|TRBJ2-5|NA
CAWNTGQETQYF
TGTGCCTGGAACACAGGCCAAGAGACCCAGTACTTC
>TRBV28|many|TRBJ2-3|TRBD2
CASRGLAGLDTQYF
TGTGCCAGCAGAGGACTAGCGGGACTAGATACGCAGTATTTT
>TRBV12-3/TRBV12-4|many|TRBJ1-5|NA
CASSHTGSNQPQHF
TGTGCCAGCAGCCATACAGGGAGCAATCAGCCCCAGCATTTT
>TRBV7-6|many|TRBJ1-3|NA
CASSLGVGVERNTIYF
TGTGCCAGCAGCTTAGGTGTTGGGGTCGAGAGAAACACCATATATTTT